Listed below are T cell receptor beta chains from one sample, sequenced in a study of human T cells and chemical hapten exposure. Each CDR3 protein gets one entry after TCRdb re-called the RACE reads with MiXCR. Among some 81,000 distinct CDR3 sequences, approximately 10% were seen once, and the ten largest hold 1.6%. Sequenced material: whole blood, taken in connection with sensitization to the hapten diphenylcyclopropenone (DPC). The origin of the receptors is a man aged 18 to 35 with alopecia areata. Some clones in this sample may be carry-over from other donors' samples. CDR3s include the opening cysteine and the closing phenylalanine or tryptophan. The order of the fields is V gene, clone size, J gene, D gene, CDR3 protein, CDR3 DNA. The D gene is left open where the match is weak. Some rows mark clone size as missing; the rest say once, few, many or name a class of expanded clone.

V gene: TRBV11-3
clone size: NA
J gene: TRBJ2-1
D gene: NA
CDR3 protein: CASSPRTATNEQFF
CDR3 DNA: TGTGCCAGCAGCCCGCGGACAGCTACGAATGAGCAGTTCTTC

V gene: TRBV5-6
clone size: NA
J gene: TRBJ1-6
D gene: NA
CDR3 protein: CASSFADRLNSPLHF
CDR3 DNA: TGTGCCAGCAGCTTCGCAGATCGTCTTAATTCACCCCTCCACTTT

V gene: TRBV7-3
clone size: NA
J gene: TRBJ2-1
D gene: NA
CDR3 protein: CASSRGGQTEQFF
CDR3 DNA: TGTGCCAGCAGCCGAGGAGGACAGACGGAGCAGTTCTTC

V gene: TRBV5-1
clone size: few
J gene: TRBJ2-1
D gene: NA
CDR3 protein: CASSLPSGSSYNEQFF
CDR3 DNA: TGCGCCAGCAGCTTGCCGTCCGGGTCCTCCTACAATGAGCAGTTCTTC

V gene: TRBV4-2
clone size: NA
J gene: TRBJ2-2
D gene: NA
CDR3 protein: CVSSQVLTTDSNTGELFF
CDR3 DNA: TGTGTCAGCAGCCAAGTATTAACCACAGATTCGAACACCGGGGAGCTGTTTTTT

V gene: TRBV20-1
clone size: NA
J gene: TRBJ2-7
D gene: NA
CDR3 protein: CSAPINMYSTYEQYF
CDR3 DNA: TGCAGTGCCCCAATCAATATGTACAGCACCTACGAGCAGTACTTC

V gene: TRBV2
clone size: many
J gene: TRBJ2-3
D gene: NA
CDR3 protein: CASLPVSTDTQYF
CDR3 DNA: TGTGCCAGCCTGCCCGTGAGCACAGATACGCAGTATTTT

V gene: TRBV10-2
clone size: NA
J gene: TRBJ1-1
D gene: NA
CDR3 protein: CASSTTTEAFF
CDR3 DNA: TGCGCCAGCAGTACTACCACTGAAGCTTTCTTT

V gene: TRBV9
clone size: NA
J gene: TRBJ1-3
D gene: NA
CDR3 protein: CASDPGSGNTIYF
CDR3 DNA: TGTGCCAGCGATCCTGGCTCTGGAAACACCATATATTTT

V gene: TRBV7-3
clone size: few
J gene: TRBJ2-1
D gene: TRBD1
CDR3 protein: CASSKQGYEQFF
CDR3 DNA: TGTGCCAGCAGTAAACAGGGGTATGAGCAGTTCTTC

V gene: TRBV9
clone size: few
J gene: TRBJ1-5
D gene: NA
CDR3 protein: CASSAGSSNQPQHF
CDR3 DNA: TGTGCCAGCAGCGCGGGATCTAGCAATCAGCCCCAGCATTTT

V gene: TRBV7-2
clone size: many
J gene: TRBJ1-5
D gene: NA
CDR3 protein: CASSPTGTSSNQPQHF
CDR3 DNA: TGTGCCAGCAGCCCCACCGGGACAAGTAGCAATCAGCCCCAGCATTTT

V gene: TRBV4-1
clone size: many
J gene: TRBJ2-1
D gene: TRBD1
CDR3 protein: CASSLFRDRALDEQFF
CDR3 DNA: TGCGCCAGCAGCCTGTTCCGGGACAGGGCTTTGGATGAGCAGTTCTTC